Below, 8 T cell receptor beta chains from the same sample are listed, as sequenced in a study of shared clonotypes between healthy human individuals (dated by TCRdb to the early 2020s). CD8 naive samples were obtained by positive selection for CCR7 among CD45RO-negative cells, yielding a CD45RA+CCR7+ population from which TemRA cells were excluded. Library generation was performed with the immunoSEQ multiplex PCR assay. Sourced from immuneACCESS, this table was stored by TCRdb with only in-frame sequences that have V and J called. A share of the clones is absent; for the studies checked, an unresolved V gene accounts for under half, and the remainder has no known explanation. This sample holds 750,000 to 1,000,000 clones; over 90% were observed only once. Jointly, the top ten make up 24% of the sample. Sample: naive CD8+ T cells sorted from blood. According to the study, the label for this sample's cell subset or site signals: CD45RA+CCR7+. The origin of the receptors is a man between 25 and 39 years old in good health.

This rearrangement joins TRBV5-1 to TRBJ2-1; D assignment may be TRBD1 or TRBD2 (6 bases each). Germline V CDR1 and CDR2: SGHRS, YFSETQ. This CDR3 has 14 residues. V lost 3 bases and J 6 bases, leaving 13 bases between the germline ends. CDR3 in DNA: TGCGCCAGCAGCTCCAGGGGCGGGGTCAATGAGCAGTTCTTC. Its protein product is CASSSRGGVNEQFF.

This clone was seen a few times. V and J are TRBV21-1 and TRBJ2-1; whether TRBD2, the table's D call, matches the DNA was not checked. TRBV21-1 is shown as a pseudogene. This CDR3 region has 17 residues. Here the CDR3 reads CASSIPAAGGSYNEQFF. The CDR3 DNA reads as TGTGCCAGCAGCATCCCTGCAGCGGGAGGGTCCTACAATGAGCAGTTCTTC.

This sequence joins TRBV15 and TRBJ1-2; D ambiguous. CDR3 length equals 17 residues. Germline V gene lookup returns CDR1 LNHNV and CDR2 YYDKDF (reference sequence). Trimming cost V 4 bases and J 0 bases, with 18 bases left between them. CDR3 bases: TGTGCCACCAGCACCCTCATCGAGGCACCAGCTAACTATGGCTACACCTTC. Its protein is CATSTLIEAPANYGYTF. Supplemented by reference TRBV15 and TRBJ1-2, the full variable domain reads DAMVIQNPRYQVTQFGKPVTLSCSQTLNHNVMYWYQQKSSQAPKLLFHYYDKDFNNEADTPDNFQSRRPNTSFCFLDIRSPGLGDTAMYLCATSTLIEAPANYGYTFGSGTRLTVV.

This CDR3 is CASRIIAGGDTGELFF. The CDR3 DNA reads TGTGCCAGCAGGATAATAGCGGGAGGGGACACCGGGGAGCTGTTTTTT. The J gene is TRBJ2-2, the V gene TRBV28; TRBD2 matches 11 bases. J lost 3 bases, V lost 6 bases, and 6 bases had no gene match. Per germline, CDR1 MDHEN and CDR2 SYDVKM. The CDR3 consists of 16 residues.

The V and J genes are TRBV6-1 and TRBJ2-7; 8 positions agree with TRBD1. Trimming took 7 bases from V and 2 from J; bases not matched to a gene: 4. Germline V gene sequence: CDR1 MNHNS, CDR2 SASEGT. The CDR3 runs 13 residues. The CDR3 bases are TGTGCCAGCAACGTCAGGGGGCCCTACGAGCAGTACTTC. The encoded protein is CASNVRGPYEQYF.

The V gene is TRBV27, the J gene TRBJ2-7; D gene ambiguous. The germline CDR1 and CDR2 sequences are MNHEY and SMNVEV (reference sequence). The CDR3 runs 12 residues. Trimming removed 4 bases from V and 5 bases from J, with 9 bases in between. The CDR3 loop is CASSSPSDEQYF. Here the CDR3 DNA reads TGTGCCAGCAGTTCACCATCCGACGAGCAGTACTTC.

The sample holds one count of this clone. V is TRBV7-2 and J is TRBJ2-7, with 8 bases aligning to TRBD1. Germline CDR1 reads SGHTA; CDR2 reads FQGNSA. This CDR3 spans 14 amino acids. The trim removed 3 bases at V and 5 bases at J, leaving 6 bases unmatched. The CDR3 region is CASSLGQVFDEQYF. The CDR3 DNA sequence: TGTGCCAGCAGCTTGGGACAGGTCTTCGACGAGCAGTACTTC.

This rearrangement joins TRBV6-5 to TRBJ2-2; no clear D gene. There are 16 residues in the CDR3. With 2 bases removed from V and 0 bases from J, the gap between germline ends came to 10 bases. Germline V gene lookup returns CDR1 MNHEY and CDR2 SVGAGI. The DNA for the CDR3 is TGTGCCAGCAGTTACGGTCCATCTGCGAACACCGGGGAGCTGTTTTTT. The encoded protein is CASSYGPSANTGELFF.